Listed below are T cell receptor beta chains from one sample, sequenced in a study of OX40 agonist ivuxolimab in advanced cancers. Using immunoSEQ multiplex PCR, the repertoire was profiled, and TCRdb retains in-frame clones only, with some absent. Of 60,000 to 75,000 clones in the sample, almost 95% were seen once. The sample was CD4+ or CD8+ T cells sorted from blood, taken in a trial of the OX40 agonist ivuxolimab. The receptors originated from an adult with an advanced solid tumor such as melanoma, head and neck, liver or kidney cancer. The CDR3 runs from the conserved cysteine through the conserved F or W. Fields, in order: CDR3 DNA, CDR3 protein, J gene, D gene, V gene, clone size. A D gene is named only where the DNA matches it firmly. Expanded clones are given a class, and other clones once, few, many or no size at all.

DNA: TGTGCCTGGACCTCTCCCGACTTCTTCTATGAAAAACTGTTTTTT
CDR3: CAWTSPDFFYEKLFF
J: TRBJ1-4
D: -
V: TRBV30
size: once

DNA: TGTGCCAGCAGCTTAGCGCTAGGGGCAACTAATGAAAAACTGTTTTTT
CDR3: CASSLALGATNEKLFF
J: TRBJ1-4
D: -
V: TRBV7-9
size: -

DNA: TGCGCCAGCAGCCAAGATCGGGGTACCGGGCAGCAGTACTTC
CDR3: CASSQDRGTGQQYF
J: TRBJ2-7
D: -
V: TRBV4-3
size: -

DNA: TGTGCCAGCCGGACTAGCGGATCCCGCGGTTACAATGAGCAGTTCTTC
CDR3: CASRTSGSRGYNEQFF
J: TRBJ2-1
D: TRBD2
V: TRBV5-6
size: -

DNA: TGTGCCAGCAGCTTAGGGGCAGGGGGTGACAAAAACATTCAGTACTTC
CDR3: CASSLGAGGDKNIQYF
J: TRBJ2-4
D: TRBD1
V: TRBV11-2
size: -

DNA: TGTGCCAGCTCACCAGGGGGCGAGGGCACTGAAGCTTTCTTT
CDR3: CASSPGGEGTEAFF
J: TRBJ1-1
D: -
V: TRBV18
size: -

DNA: TGCGCCAGCAGCCCGGACGGGTACAATGAGCAGTTCTTC
CDR3: CASSPDGYNEQFF
J: TRBJ2-1
D: -
V: TRBV5-1
size: -

DNA: TGTGCCAGTAGTACCCTACCGGGACTAGCGGAGAGATACGAGCAGTACTTC
CDR3: CASSTLPGLAERYEQYF
J: TRBJ2-7
D: TRBD2
V: TRBV19
size: -

DNA: TGTGCCAGCAGTGACAAATCCGGGGCGACCTACGAGCAGTACTTC
CDR3: CASSDKSGATYEQYF
J: TRBJ2-7
D: -
V: TRBV2
size: -

DNA: TGTGCCAGCAGCCAAGAAAGAGGGACTAGCGGGACGGGCGGGGAGCTGTTTTTT
CDR3: CASSQERGTSGTGGELFF
J: TRBJ2-2
D: TRBD2
V: TRBV4-2
size: -

DNA: TGCGCCAGCAGCCCCCAAGAGGGGCTAAACAATGAGCAGTTCTTC
CDR3: CASSPQEGLNNEQFF
J: TRBJ2-1
D: -
V: TRBV4-3
size: -

DNA: TGTGCCAGCAGCCTTAGGGGGCTCGGCACTGAAGCTTTCTTT
CDR3: CASSLRGLGTEAFF
J: TRBJ1-1
D: TRBD1
V: TRBV27
size: -

DNA: TGCGCCAGCAGCCAAGATTTAAGGGGGAGGGCCAACAATGAGCAGTTCTTC
CDR3: CASSQDLRGRANNEQFF
J: TRBJ2-1
D: -
V: TRBV4-3
size: -

DNA: TGTGCCAGCAGCGTAGACGGCAGTCCAACTCTCTCTGGAAACACCATATATTTT
CDR3: CASSVDGSPTLSGNTIYF
J: TRBJ1-3
D: -
V: TRBV9
size: -

DNA: TGTGCCAGCAGTCCCAGCACAGATACGCAGTATTTT
CDR3: CASSPSTDTQYF
J: TRBJ2-3
D: -
V: TRBV6-5
size: -

DNA: TGTGCCAGCAGCCACCTTACAACGGGACTAGCGAACCTCTACGAGCAGTACTTC
CDR3: CASSHLTTGLANLYEQYF
J: TRBJ2-7
D: TRBD2
V: TRBV14
size: -

DNA: TGTGCCAGCAGCCCCCGACTAGCGGGAGGCTACGAGCAGTACTTC
CDR3: CASSPRLAGGYEQYF
J: TRBJ2-7
D: TRBD2
V: TRBV5-6
size: -

DNA: TGTGCCAGCAGTCACATGACTAGTTACACCGGGGAGCTGTTTTTT
CDR3: CASSHMTSYTGELFF
J: TRBJ2-2
D: -
V: TRBV5-8
size: once

DNA: TGTGCCAGCAGCCAGGAGACTAGCGGGAGTTCGGGGGAGCAGTACTTC
CDR3: CASSQETSGSSGEQYF
J: TRBJ2-7
D: TRBD2
V: TRBV7-6
size: -

DNA: TGCGCCAGCAGCCAAGAGAGCGGGAGGTCCTACAATGAGCAGTTCTTC
CDR3: CASSQESGRSYNEQFF
J: TRBJ2-1
D: TRBD2
V: TRBV4-1
size: -

DNA: TGTGCAGCCGGGAGGGCCCTCGACAATGAGCAGTTCTTC
CDR3: CAAGRALDNEQFF
J: TRBJ2-1
D: TRBD2
V: TRBV28
size: -

DNA: TGTGCCAGCAGCGCCGCTCAGCAGGGTAGACTTAGCACAGATACGCAGTATTTT
CDR3: CASSAAQQGRLSTDTQYF
J: TRBJ2-3
D: -
V: TRBV9
size: -

DNA: TGTGCCAGCAGCCGGAACGGGGGGGCGCAAGTCGGGGAGCTGTTTTTT
CDR3: CASSRNGGAQVGELFF
J: TRBJ2-2
D: TRBD2
V: TRBV7-6
size: -

DNA: TGTGCCAGCAGCCCTACTAGCGGGAGAGGCGATGAGCAGTTCTTC
CDR3: CASSPTSGRGDEQFF
J: TRBJ2-1
D: TRBD2
V: TRBV7-9
size: -

DNA: TGTGCCAGCAGCTTAGCGTTGGGACAGCCGAACACTGAAGCTTTCTTT
CDR3: CASSLALGQPNTEAFF
J: TRBJ1-1
D: TRBD1
V: TRBV7-3
size: -

DNA: TGTGCCAGCAGTTGGGAACAGGGATACGAGCAGTACTTC
CDR3: CASSWEQGYEQYF
J: TRBJ2-7
D: -
V: TRBV5-6
size: -

DNA: TGTGCCAGCAGCTTAACTAGCGGGAGCTTAGATGAGCAGTACTTC
CDR3: CASSLTSGSLDEQYF
J: TRBJ2-7
D: TRBD2
V: TRBV7-9
size: -

DNA: TGTGCCAGCAGTGACAGGGGGCGAGCTTCCTACGAGCAGTACTTC
CDR3: CASSDRGRASYEQYF
J: TRBJ2-7
D: TRBD1
V: TRBV7-9
size: -

DNA: TGCGCCAGCAAGGAAGGGGGACTAGCGGGATCCAAAGAGACCCAGTACTTC
CDR3: CASKEGGLAGSKETQYF
J: TRBJ2-5
D: TRBD2
V: TRBV4-1
size: -

DNA: TGTGCCAGCAGCCCCCATTCTGGACTAGCGGGAGGACCAGATACGCAGTATTTT
CDR3: CASSPHSGLAGGPDTQYF
J: TRBJ2-3
D: TRBD2
V: TRBV14
size: -

DNA: TGTGCCAGCAGCTTCCCACTAGCGGGAGGGGAAGATACGCAGTATTTT
CDR3: CASSFPLAGGEDTQYF
J: TRBJ2-3
D: TRBD2
V: TRBV7-3
size: -

DNA: TGTGCCAGCAGCTTGGCCGGGACTAGCGTTCCAGATACGCAGTATTTT
CDR3: CASSLAGTSVPDTQYF
J: TRBJ2-3
D: TRBD2
V: TRBV5-6
size: -

DNA: TGTGCCAGCAGCGTAGACGGCCCGGTGACCCAGTACTTC
CDR3: CASSVDGPVTQYF
J: TRBJ2-5
D: -
V: TRBV9
size: -

DNA: TGTGCCAGCAGTCCTCGACGATACACAGATACGCAGTATTTT
CDR3: CASSPRRYTDTQYF
J: TRBJ2-3
D: -
V: TRBV27
size: -

DNA: TGTGCCAGCAGTTACATGGGGGTCCATGAGCAGTTCTTC
CDR3: CASSYMGVHEQFF
J: TRBJ2-1
D: -
V: TRBV6-5
size: -

DNA: TGTGCCAGCACCAACCTATTGAGGGAATCGGGCACAGATACGCAGTATTTT
CDR3: CASTNLLRESGTDTQYF
J: TRBJ2-3
D: -
V: TRBV21-1
size: -

DNA: TGTGCCAGCAGCTTGGACAGGATGAACACTGAAGCTTTCTTT
CDR3: CASSLDRMNTEAFF
J: TRBJ1-1
D: -
V: TRBV5-6
size: -